This passage covers 23 T cell receptor beta chains from one sample sequenced in a study of cytotoxic CD8 clonotypes in ibrutinib-treated CLL. Generated by immunoSEQ multiplex PCR, the TCRdb table keeps only in-frame clones and is missing some. The sample includes approximately 84,000 clones, just over 85% of them seen just once. The sequencing here drew on PBMCs, taken before ibrutinib treatment. Receptors originate from a human donor with chronic lymphocytic leukemia.

The chain combines TRBV5-1 with TRBJ2-7; D gene unclear. Germline lookup yields CDR1 SGHRS and CDR2 YFSETQ. V lost 0 bases and J 3 bases, leaving 10 bases between the germline ends. This CDR3 has 14 amino acids. The CDR3 here is CASSLESSFYEQYF. The CDR3 DNA follows: TGCGCCAGCAGCTTGGAGTCGTCTTTCTACGAGCAGTACTTC. Using reference TRBV5-1 and TRBJ2-7 for the parts outside the CDR3, the full variable domain is KAGVTQTPRYLIKTRGQQVTLSCSPISGHRSVSWYQQTPGQGLQFLFEYFSETQRNKGNFPGRFSGRQFSNSRSEMNVSTLELGDSALYLCASSLESSFYEQYFGPGTRLTVT.

The CDR3 DNA reads TGTGCCAGTGAAGATAAAAGGTTGCGAGGCTACACCTTC. This gives the protein CASEDKRLRGYTF. This chain links TRBV19 with TRBJ1-2, with D hard to call. This CDR3 region has 13 residues. Trimming left V 8 bases short and J 8 bases short, with 18 bases between. Germline V lookup: CDR1 LNHDA, CDR2 SQIVND (reference sequence).

The chain joins TRBV28 to TRBJ1-4; D might be TRBD1 (5 bases). The CDR3 has 14 amino acids. The germline CDR1 and CDR2 sequences are MDHEN and SYDVKM. V was trimmed by 6 bases and J by 4 bases, leaving 12 bases between them. Here the CDR3 DNA reads TGTGCCAGCAGCCCGGGACTTATTAATGAAAAACTGTTTTTT. Protein product: CASSPGLINEKLFF.

The genes are TRBV19 and TRBJ1-1; TRBD1 matches at 10 bases. J was trimmed by 6 bases and V by 3 bases; bases with no gene match: 4. This CDR3 spans 14 amino acids. Germline values: CDR1 LNHDA, CDR2 SQIVND (reference sequence). The CDR3 spells CASSMRDRGAEAFF. CDR3 in DNA: TGTGCCAGTAGTATGAGGGACAGGGGTGCTGAAGCTTTCTTT.

The chain employs TRBV5-3 and TRBJ1-4; D is possibly TRBD1 (6 bases). TRBV5-3 is an open reading frame, and its role is uncertain. V lost 1 base and J lost 0, with 13 bases in between. The CDR3 covers 17 residues. The CDR3 nucleotides are TGTGCCAGAAGCTTGAACAGGGCAAAAGCAACTAATGAAAAACTGTTTTTT. This translates into CARSLNRAKATNEKLFF.

Only one count was recorded for this clone. The chain's CDR3 is CASSFRGVGADTQYF. The CDR3 nucleotides read TGTGCCAGCAGCTTTCGGGGAGTCGGTGCGGATACGCAGTATTTT. This chain uses TRBV5-8 with TRBJ2-3; maybe TRBD2 (5 bases). The ends were cut back, 2 bases at V and 6 bases at J, with 16 bases in the middle. The germline V gene encodes CDR1 SGHTS and CDR2 YDEGEE. CDR3 length: 15 amino acids.

The chain combines TRBV7-2 with TRBJ2-7; 10 bases line up with TRBD2. J lost 2 bases, V lost 5 bases, and 3 bases had no gene match. CDR1 is SGHTA and CDR2 is FQGNSA in the germline V gene. The CDR3 sequence is 14 residues long. The CDR3 region has the DNA TGTGCCAGCAGCCCTAGCGGGAGTCCCTACGAGCAGTACTTC. Protein sequence: CASSPSGSPYEQYF.

This chain joins TRBV5-6 and TRBJ2-7; D might be TRBD2 (6 bases). V lost 5 bases and J lost 0, with 15 bases in between. CDR1 is SGHDT, CDR2 YYEEEE, per germline. This CDR3 region has 15 residues. Written as DNA, the CDR3 is TGTGCCAGCAGACGTAGACTAGAAAGCTCCTACGAGCAGTACTTC. Amino acids: CASRRRLESSYEQYF.

This chain joins TRBV28 and TRBJ2-7; possibly TRBD2 for D (6 bases). Deletions cut 7 bases from V and 7 bases from J, with 8 bases between. The CDR3 has 10 amino acids. Germline loops: CDR1 MDHEN, CDR2 SYDVKM. The chain's CDR3 is CASKSGEQYF. The DNA for the CDR3 is TGTGCCAGCAAAAGCGGGGAGCAGTACTTC.

The DNA for the CDR3 is TGTGCCTGGAGTGTACGGCTAGCGGGGTCGAACACCGGGGAGCTGTTTTTT. Encoded protein: CAWSVRLAGSNTGELFF. The rearrangement joins TRBV30 to TRBJ2-2; 9 bases agree with TRBD2. CDR1 and CDR2 (germline): GTSNPN, SVGIG (reference sequence). The CDR3 has 17 residues. The J segment lost 0 bases and the V segment lost 0 bases, leaving 5 bases of the junction unmatched.

The chain combines TRBV10-3 with TRBJ1-1; 8 bases fit TRBD1. Germline CDR1 and CDR2: ENHRY and SYGVKD. This CDR3 has 13 residues. J lost 5 bases, V lost 4 bases, and 3 bases had no gene match. CDR3 DNA sequence: TGTGCCATCAGTGGGACAGGGTATACTGAAGCTTTCTTT. This codes for CAISGTGYTEAFF.

The chain is built from TRBV7-2 and TRBJ1-1; 11 bases are shared with TRBD1. Germline V gene sequence: CDR1 SGHTA, CDR2 FQGNSA. The J segment lost 1 base and the V segment lost 6 bases, leaving 10 bases of the junction unmatched. The CDR3 covers 17 residues. The CDR3 DNA follows: TGTGCCAGCAGAGGACAGGGGGCCGGTCGAGGGAACACTGAAGCTTTCTTT. This encodes CASRGQGAGRGNTEAFF.

CDR3 residues: CASSSGDSPRDEQYF. The DNA of the CDR3 is TGTGCCAGCAGCTCCGGGGACTCCCCGAGGGATGAGCAGTACTTC. This chain connects TRBV7-2 to TRBJ2-7; D is perhaps TRBD2 (6 bases). The CDR3 is made up of 15 amino acids. CDR1 is SGHTA and CDR2 is FQGNSA in the germline V gene. Trimming shortened V by 4 bases and J by 7 bases, and 20 bases separated the two germline ends.

The rearrangement joins TRBV11-2 to TRBJ1-2, with D possibly being TRBD1 (6 bases). The V gene's germline CDR1 is SGHAT and CDR2 FQNNGV. There are 13 residues in the CDR3. Trimming removed 1 base at V and 8 bases at J, with 11 bases between. DNA of the CDR3: TGTGCCAGCAGCTTAGTCGCCAGGGGAGGCTACACCTTC. This gives the protein CASSLVARGGYTF.

Comment on this clone: At one of its ends the junction is not consistent with the germline gene, which may arise from a read error. J is TRBJ2-5 and V is TRBV7-7, with 7 positions matching TRBD2. The CDR3 consists of 15 residues. Germline V gives CDR1 SSHAT, CDR2 FNYEAQ (reference sequence). CDR3 in amino acids: CASSPKLATQETQYF. The CDR3 DNA sequence: TGTGCTAGCAGCCCAAAACTAGCGACACAAGAGACCCAGTACTTC. The variable domain in full, completed from reference TRBV7-7 and TRBJ2-5, reads GAGVSQSPRYKVTKRGQDVTLRCDPISSHATLYWYQQALGQGPEFLTYFNYEAQPDKSGLPSDRFSAERPEGSISTLTIQRTEQRDSAMYRCASSPKLATQETQYFGPGTRLLVL.

This chain connects TRBV4-1 to TRBJ2-7; the D is unclear. V lost 2 bases to trimming and J lost 0 bases, with 11 bases between them. The CDR3 length is 15 residues. The germline V gene has CDR1 MGHRA and CDR2 YSYEKL. The CDR3 nucleotides read TGCGCCAGCAGCCAAAGAGCGCTAAACTCCTACGAGCAGTACTTC. Protein: CASSQRALNSYEQYF.

V is TRBV4-1 and J is TRBJ1-3; D is unclear. Germline V gives CDR1 MGHRA, CDR2 YSYEKL. Trimming removed 0 bases at V and 2 bases at J, with 14 bases between. This CDR3 has 17 residues. Here the CDR3 reads CASSQDRQSLPGNTIYF. In DNA form, the CDR3 reads TGCGCCAGCAGCCAAGACCGCCAATCTCTACCTGGAAACACCATATATTTT.

J is TRBJ2-5 and V is TRBV7-9; no firm D call. Germline V gene data show CDR1 as SEHNR and CDR2 as FQNEAQ (reference sequence). The CDR3 is made up of 13 amino acids. V lost 5 bases and J lost 1, with 8 bases in between. CDR3 protein: CASSPRIQETQYF. The CDR3 DNA sequence: TGTGCCAGCAGCCCTCGTATCCAAGAGACCCAGTACTTC.

This clone was observed once. The chain uses TRBV30 and TRBJ2-3, with 7 bases that match TRBD1. The V and J ends lost 5 bases and 3 bases, in that order; junction bases with no gene match: 8. The CDR3 is 14 residues long. CDR1 is GTSNPN, CDR2 SVGIG, per germline (reference sequence). The CDR3 spells CAWGRQGLTDTQYF. CDR3 coding DNA: TGTGCCTGGGGAAGACAGGGCTTAACAGATACGCAGTATTTT.

This chain uses TRBV6-5 with TRBJ2-2; TRBD2 agrees at 10 bases. Trimming removed 4 bases from V and 4 bases from J; junction bases left unmatched: 6. The CDR3 extends over 16 amino acids. Looked up from germline, CDR1 is MNHEY and CDR2 is SVGAGI. CDR3 protein: CASSFLAGDGTGELFF. The CDR3 DNA is TGTGCCAGCAGTTTCCTAGCGGGAGATGGCACCGGGGAGCTGTTTTTT.

Regarding this clone: Other DNA sequences in the sample encode the same CDR3. The J gene is TRBJ1-2, the V gene TRBV10-3; maybe TRBD1 (5 bases). The CDR3 consists of 13 residues. The germline CDR1 and CDR2 sequences are ENHRY and SYGVKD. Trimming stripped 5 bases from V and 3 bases from J, with 10 bases between. The chain's CDR3 is CAISLGPDYGYTF. DNA for the CDR3: TGTGCCATCAGTTTGGGACCCGACTATGGCTACACCTTC.

This clone was observed a single time. The J gene is TRBJ1-2, the V gene TRBV4-1; D is possibly TRBD1 (5 bases). V was pared by 1 base and J by 2 bases, with 14 bases between. Germline V gene sequence: CDR1 MGHRA, CDR2 YSYEKL. This CDR3 is 16 amino acids long. The chain's CDR3 is CASSQVGTEQNYGYTF. DNA for the CDR3: TGCGCCAGCAGCCAAGTGGGGACGGAACAGAACTATGGCTACACCTTC.

The chain uses TRBV29-1 and TRBJ1-1; 8 bases are shared with TRBD1. The V gene's germline CDR1 is SQVTM and CDR2 ANQGSEA. V lost 6 bases to trimming and J lost 1 base; unmatched junction nucleotides: 4. CDR3 size: 13 residues. CDR3 nucleotide sequence: TGCAGCGTGCCGGGACAGGCGAACACTGAAGCTTTCTTT. It encodes CSVPGQANTEAFF.